Sequencing of this T cell receptor beta chain was carried out in a study of blood T cell repertoires in COVID-19. V lost 1 base and J lost 4, with 11 bases in between. The CDR3 runs to 14 residues. Germline V CDR1 and CDR2: KGHSH, LQKENI. TCRdb's table, derived via immunoSEQ multiplex PCR, lists solely in-frame clones and lacks some. The table records around 63,000 clones, roughly 88% of them present only once. This clone was counted a single time. The receptor was isolated from a woman at least 80 years old with acute or convalescent COVID-19. The chain combines TRBV18 with TRBJ2-7; weak D call: TRBD1 (6 bases). The sequenced sample was peripheral blood. In nucleotides, the CDR3 is TGTGCCAGCTCACCACGGACAGCGCGTTACGAGCAGTACTTC. This codes for CASSPRTARYEQYF.